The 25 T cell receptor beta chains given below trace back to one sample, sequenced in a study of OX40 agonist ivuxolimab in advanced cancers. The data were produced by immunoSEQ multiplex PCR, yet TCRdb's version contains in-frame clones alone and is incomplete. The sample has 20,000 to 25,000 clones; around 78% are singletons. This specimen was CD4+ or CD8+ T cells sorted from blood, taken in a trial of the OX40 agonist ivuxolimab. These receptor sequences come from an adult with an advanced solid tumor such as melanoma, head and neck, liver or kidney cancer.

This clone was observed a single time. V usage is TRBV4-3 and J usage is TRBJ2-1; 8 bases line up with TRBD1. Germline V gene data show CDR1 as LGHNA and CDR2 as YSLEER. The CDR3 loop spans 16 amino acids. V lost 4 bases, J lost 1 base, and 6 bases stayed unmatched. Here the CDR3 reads CASSPSGTGSYNEQFF. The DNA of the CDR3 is TGCGCCAGCAGCCCATCCGGGACAGGTTCCTACAATGAGCAGTTCTTC.

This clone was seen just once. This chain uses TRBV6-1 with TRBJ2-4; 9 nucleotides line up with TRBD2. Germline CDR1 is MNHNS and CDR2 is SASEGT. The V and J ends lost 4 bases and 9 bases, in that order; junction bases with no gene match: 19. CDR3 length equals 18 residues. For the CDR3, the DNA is TGTGCCAGCAGTGGAGGAGCGTCGGAACTAGCGGGCCCTGGCATTCAGTACTTC. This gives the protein CASSGGASELAGPGIQYF.

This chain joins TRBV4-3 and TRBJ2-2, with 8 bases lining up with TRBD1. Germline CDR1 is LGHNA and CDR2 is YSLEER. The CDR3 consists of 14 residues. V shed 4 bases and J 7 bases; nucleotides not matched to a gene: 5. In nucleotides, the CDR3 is TGCGCCAGCAGCCGGACAGGGATCGGCGGGGAGCTGTTTTTT. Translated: CASSRTGIGGELFF.

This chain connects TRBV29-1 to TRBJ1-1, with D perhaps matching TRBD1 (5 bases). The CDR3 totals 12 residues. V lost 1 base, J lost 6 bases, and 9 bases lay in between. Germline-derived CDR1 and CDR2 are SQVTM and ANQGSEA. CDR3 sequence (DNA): TGCAGCGTTGAAGGGCAGGGTCCTGAAGCTTTCTTT. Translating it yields CSVEGQGPEAFF.

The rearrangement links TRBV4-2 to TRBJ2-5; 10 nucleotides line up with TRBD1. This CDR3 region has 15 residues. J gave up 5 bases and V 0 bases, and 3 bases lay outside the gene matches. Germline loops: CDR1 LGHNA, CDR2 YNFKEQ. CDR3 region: CASSQEQGQGETQYF. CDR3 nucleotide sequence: TGTGCCAGCAGCCAAGAACAGGGACAGGGGGAGACCCAGTACTTC.

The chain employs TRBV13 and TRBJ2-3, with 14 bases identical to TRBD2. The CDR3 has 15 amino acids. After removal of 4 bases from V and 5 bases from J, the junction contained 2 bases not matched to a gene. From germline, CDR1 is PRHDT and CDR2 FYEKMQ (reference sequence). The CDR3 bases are TGTGCCAGCAGCTACGGACTAGCGGGGGGAGATACGCAGTATTTT. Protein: CASSYGLAGGDTQYF.

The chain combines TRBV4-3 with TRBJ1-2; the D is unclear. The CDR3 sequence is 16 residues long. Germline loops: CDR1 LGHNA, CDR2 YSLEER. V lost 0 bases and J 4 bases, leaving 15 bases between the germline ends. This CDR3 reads CASSQDKRYSSYGYTF. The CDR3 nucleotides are TGCGCCAGCAGCCAAGATAAGAGGTACAGCAGCTATGGCTACACCTTC.

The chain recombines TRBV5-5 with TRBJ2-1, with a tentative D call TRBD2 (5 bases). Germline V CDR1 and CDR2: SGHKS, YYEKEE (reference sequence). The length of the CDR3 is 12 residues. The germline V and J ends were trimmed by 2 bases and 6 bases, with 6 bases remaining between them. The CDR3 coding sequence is TGTGCCAGCAGCTTTGGGAGCAATGAGCAGTTCTTC. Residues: CASSFGSNEQFF.

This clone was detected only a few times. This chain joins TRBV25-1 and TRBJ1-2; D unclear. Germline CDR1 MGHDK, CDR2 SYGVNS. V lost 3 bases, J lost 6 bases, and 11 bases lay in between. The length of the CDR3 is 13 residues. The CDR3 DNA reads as TGTGCCAGCAGTGAGGATTCGGGAGATGGCTACACCTTC. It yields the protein CASSEDSGDGYTF.

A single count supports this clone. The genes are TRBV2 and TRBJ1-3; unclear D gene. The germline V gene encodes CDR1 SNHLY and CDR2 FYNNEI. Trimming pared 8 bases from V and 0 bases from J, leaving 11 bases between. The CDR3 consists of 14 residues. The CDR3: CASSPAVSGNTIYF. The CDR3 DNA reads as TGTGCCAGCTCCCCGGCTGTCTCTGGAAACACCATATATTTT.

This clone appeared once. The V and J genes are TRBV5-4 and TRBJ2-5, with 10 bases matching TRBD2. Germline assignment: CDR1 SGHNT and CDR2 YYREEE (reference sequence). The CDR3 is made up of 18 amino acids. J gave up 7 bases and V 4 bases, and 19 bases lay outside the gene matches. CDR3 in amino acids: CASSPTLAGVDIGGTQYF. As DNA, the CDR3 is TGTGCCAGCAGCCCGACCCTAGCGGGGGTAGATATTGGTGGGACCCAGTACTTC. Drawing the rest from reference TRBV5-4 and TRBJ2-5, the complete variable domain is ETGVTQSPTHLIKTRGQQVTLRCSSQSGHNTVSWYQQALGQGPQFIFQYYREEENGRGNFPPRFSGLQFPNYSSELNVNALELDDSALYLCASSPTLAGVDIGGTQYFGPGTRLLVL.

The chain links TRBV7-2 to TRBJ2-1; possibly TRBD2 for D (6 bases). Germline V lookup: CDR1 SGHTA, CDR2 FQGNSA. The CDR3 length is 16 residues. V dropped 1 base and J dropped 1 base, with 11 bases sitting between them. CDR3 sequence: CASSLGWEASYNEQFF. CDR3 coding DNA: TGTGCCAGCAGCTTAGGTTGGGAGGCTTCCTACAATGAGCAGTTCTTC.

CDR3 nucleotides: TGTGCCACCAGCAGAGCGGTCAAGAGGGACAGTGGATTCGCGAACACCGGGGAGCTGTTTTTT. It is translated as CATSRAVKRDSGFANTGELFF. The chain recombines TRBV15 with TRBJ2-2, with TRBD1 identical over 7 bases. From germline, CDR1 is LNHNV and CDR2 YYDKDF (reference sequence). The CDR3 has 21 residues. Germline trimming cut 1 base from V and 0 bases from J; bases unmatched to any gene: 17.

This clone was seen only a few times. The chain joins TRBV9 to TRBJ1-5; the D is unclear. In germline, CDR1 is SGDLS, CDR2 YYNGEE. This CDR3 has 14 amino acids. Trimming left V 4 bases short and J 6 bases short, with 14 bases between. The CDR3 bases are TGTGCCAGCAGCCTGGAGGGAGGGTTTCAGCCCCAGCATTTT. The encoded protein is CASSLEGGFQPQHF.

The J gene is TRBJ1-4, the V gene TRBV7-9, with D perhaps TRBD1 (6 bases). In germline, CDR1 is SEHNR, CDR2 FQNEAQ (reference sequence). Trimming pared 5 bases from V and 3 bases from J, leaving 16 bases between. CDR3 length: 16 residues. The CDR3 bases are TGTGCCAGCAGCGCTTTCGGCGAGGGGGCTAATGAAAAACTGTTTTTT. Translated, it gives CASSAFGEGANEKLFF.

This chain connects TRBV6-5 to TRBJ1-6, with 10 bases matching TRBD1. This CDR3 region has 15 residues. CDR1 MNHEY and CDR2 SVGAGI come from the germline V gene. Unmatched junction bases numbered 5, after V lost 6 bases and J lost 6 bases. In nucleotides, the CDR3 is TGTGCCAGCAGGACGGGACAGGGGTTTAATTCACCCCTCCACTTT. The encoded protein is CASRTGQGFNSPLHF.

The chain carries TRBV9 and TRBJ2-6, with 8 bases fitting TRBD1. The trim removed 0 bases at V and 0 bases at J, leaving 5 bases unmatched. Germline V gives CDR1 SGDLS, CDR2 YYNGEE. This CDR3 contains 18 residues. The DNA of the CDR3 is TGTGCCAGCAGCGTAGAGGACAGGGTGTCCTCTGGGGCCAACGTCCTGACTTTC. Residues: CASSVEDRVSSGANVLTF.

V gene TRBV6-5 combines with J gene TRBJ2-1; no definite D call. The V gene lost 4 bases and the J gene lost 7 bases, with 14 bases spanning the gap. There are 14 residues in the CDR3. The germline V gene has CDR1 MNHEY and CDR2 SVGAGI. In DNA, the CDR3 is TGTGCCAGCAGTTTCCTTGGTCCCGCGAATGAGCAGTTCTTC. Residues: CASSFLGPANEQFF.

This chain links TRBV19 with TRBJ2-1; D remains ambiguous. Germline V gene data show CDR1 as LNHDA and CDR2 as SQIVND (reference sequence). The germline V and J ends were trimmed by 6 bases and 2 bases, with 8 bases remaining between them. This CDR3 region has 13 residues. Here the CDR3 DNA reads TGTGCCAGTAGACCTGGAACCTACAATGAGCAGTTCTTC. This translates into CASRPGTYNEQFF.

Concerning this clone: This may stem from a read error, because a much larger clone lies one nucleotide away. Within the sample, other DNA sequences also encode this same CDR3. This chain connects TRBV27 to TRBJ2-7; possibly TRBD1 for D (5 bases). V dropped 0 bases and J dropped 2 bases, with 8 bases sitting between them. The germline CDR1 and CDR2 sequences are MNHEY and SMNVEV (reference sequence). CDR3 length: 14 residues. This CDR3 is CASSLSQGTYEQYF. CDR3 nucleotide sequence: TGTGCCAGCAGTTTATCCCAGGGTACCTACGAGCAGTACTTC.

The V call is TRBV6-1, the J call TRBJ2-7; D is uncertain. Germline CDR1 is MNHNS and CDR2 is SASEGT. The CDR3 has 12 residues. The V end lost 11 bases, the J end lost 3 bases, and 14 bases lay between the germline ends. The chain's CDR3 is CAARRTGYEQYF. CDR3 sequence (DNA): TGTGCCGCGCGGCGGACGGGCTACGAGCAGTACTTC.

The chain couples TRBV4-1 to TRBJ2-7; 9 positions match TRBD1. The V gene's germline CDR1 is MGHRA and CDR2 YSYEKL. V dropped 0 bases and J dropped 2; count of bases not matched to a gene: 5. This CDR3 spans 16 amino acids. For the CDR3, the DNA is TGCGCCAGCAGCCAAGATGGAGGGACAGGGACCTACGAGCAGTACTTC. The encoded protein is CASSQDGGTGTYEQYF.

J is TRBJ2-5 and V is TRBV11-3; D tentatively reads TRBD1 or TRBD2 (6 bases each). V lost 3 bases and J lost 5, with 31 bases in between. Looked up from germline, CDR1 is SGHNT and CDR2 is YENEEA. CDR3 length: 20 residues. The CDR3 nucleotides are TGTGCCAGCAGCTTCGTCTGTGGTTCGGGGGCGGCGATCTATGGGGAGACCCAGTACTTC. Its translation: CASSFVCGSGAAIYGETQYF.

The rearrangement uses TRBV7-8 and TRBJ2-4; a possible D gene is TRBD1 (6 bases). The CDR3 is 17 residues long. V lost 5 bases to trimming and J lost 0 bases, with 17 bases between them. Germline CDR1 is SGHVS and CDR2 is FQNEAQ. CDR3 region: CASSLRDKELAKNIQYF. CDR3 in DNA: TGTGCCAGCAGCCTCCGGGACAAAGAACTAGCCAAAAACATTCAGTACTTC.

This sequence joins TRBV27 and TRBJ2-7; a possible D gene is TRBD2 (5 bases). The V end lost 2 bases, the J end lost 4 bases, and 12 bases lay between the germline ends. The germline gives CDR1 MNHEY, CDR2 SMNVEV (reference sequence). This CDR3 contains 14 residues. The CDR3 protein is CASSLRGIGYEQYF. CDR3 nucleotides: TGTGCCAGCAGTTTAAGAGGGATCGGGTACGAGCAGTACTTC.